The rows below give T cell receptor beta chains drawn from one sample of a study of OX40 agonist ivuxolimab in advanced cancers. Only in-frame clones appear in the TCRdb table, and some are missing; sequencing was by immunoSEQ multiplex PCR. The sample has approximately 110,000 clones, 85% to 95% seen once. This specimen consisted of CD4+ or CD8+ T cells sorted from blood, obtained in a trial of the OX40 agonist ivuxolimab. These receptor sequences come from an adult with an advanced solid tumor such as melanoma, head and neck, liver or kidney cancer. Each CDR3 is given with its conserved first and last residue. The D gene is left open where the match is weak. For some rows the clone size is stated as once, few or many, or as a class when expanded; others skip it.

d_gene | j_gene | abundance | v_gene | CDR3nt | CDR3aa
TRBD1 | TRBJ1-4 | NA | TRBV19 | TGTGCCAGTAGTACTCTCACCGACAGGGTTAATGAAAAACTGTTTTTT | CASSTLTDRVNEKLFF
NA | TRBJ2-7 | NA | TRBV27 | TGTGCCAGCAGTTTAAGCCGGAACCGGAACGAGCAGTACTTC | CASSLSRNRNEQYF
NA | TRBJ2-7 | NA | TRBV30 | TGTGCCTGGAGTGCCCCCTCGGTCGGGTGGACCTACGAGCAGTACTTC | CAWSAPSVGWTYEQYF
TRBD1 | TRBJ1-2 | NA | TRBV5-1 | TGCGCCAGCACCCAATTCCCGGGACAGATGGATGGCTACACCTTC | CASTQFPGQMDGYTF
NA | TRBJ1-5 | NA | TRBV6-5 | TGTGCCAGCAGCCCGATATATAGCAATCAGCCCCAGCATTTT | CASSPIYSNQPQHF
NA | TRBJ1-5 | NA | TRBV7-2 | TGTGCCAGCAGCTGGTCCCGACAGACGGGACAGCCCCAGCATTTT | CASSWSRQTGQPQHF
NA | TRBJ1-5 | NA | TRBV7-9 | TGTGCCAGCAGCAACCAACCGACAGGATCTCAGCCCCAGCATTTT | CASSNQPTGSQPQHF
NA | TRBJ2-5 | NA | TRBV9 | TGTGCCAGCAGCGTCAGGGAGGACCTCGCAGGGGAGACCCAGTACTTC | CASSVREDLAGETQYF
NA | TRBJ1-4 | NA | TRBV18 | TGTGCCAGCTCAATGCAGGGGAATCAAGGTGAAAAACTGTTTTTT | CASSMQGNQGEKLFF
NA | TRBJ1-1 | NA | TRBV4-2 | TGTGCCAGCAGCCCCAGGCCAGGGAACCTGAACACTGAAGCTTTCTTT | CASSPRPGNLNTEAFF
TRBD2 | TRBJ2-3 | NA | TRBV5-6 | TGTGCCAGCAGCTTTAGACTAGCGTATAGCACAGATACGCAGTATTTT | CASSFRLAYSTDTQYF
TRBD1 | TRBJ1-5 | NA | TRBV6-4 | TGTGCCAGCAGCGCGACAGGGATCGGTCAGCCCCAGCATTTT | CASSATGIGQPQHF
NA | TRBJ1-3 | NA | TRBV6-5 | TGTTCGGAATGGGTTTACTCTGGAAACACCATATATTTT | CSEWVYSGNTIYF
NA | TRBJ2-1 | NA | TRBV28 | TGTGCCAGCAATGGGGGCGGGAGTGGATCGCAGTTCTTC | CASNGGGSGSQFF
TRBD1 | TRBJ1-3 | few | TRBV5-1 | TGCGCCAGCAGCCCGGGACAGTGGGAGAACACCATATATTTT | CASSPGQWENTIYF
NA | TRBJ1-5 | few | TRBV7-9 | TGTGCCAGCAGCAAACAGGGTAGCAATCAGCCCCAGCATTTT | CASSKQGSNQPQHF
NA | TRBJ2-5 | NA | TRBV29-1 | TGCAGCGTTGACGTGCTAGCGGAGGGGGCCCAGTACTTC | CSVDVLAEGAQYF
NA | TRBJ1-5 | NA | TRBV21-1 | TGTGCCAGCAGCAGCTCGACAGAGAGCAATCAGCCCCAGCATTTT | CASSSSTESNQPQHF
TRBD1 | TRBJ2-5 | NA | TRBV7-2 | TGTGCCAGCAGCTTGGGGGACAGCCAAGAGACCCAGTACTTC | CASSLGDSQETQYF
TRBD1 | TRBJ2-2 | NA | TRBV7-3 | TGTGCCAGCAGCTTAGGGACAGGGTCAACCGGGGAGCTGTTTTTT | CASSLGTGSTGELFF
NA | TRBJ2-1 | NA | TRBV25-1 | TGTGCCAGCAGTGAGCCCGGGACTCCCCCTGAGAATGAGCAGTTCTTC | CASSEPGTPPENEQFF
NA | TRBJ2-4 | NA | TRBV19 | TGTGCCAGTAGTATAGCAGGGACAGCCAAAAACATTCAGTACTTC | CASSIAGTAKNIQYF
NA | TRBJ2-7 | few | TRBV11-2 | TGTGCCAGCAGTTACGGCTACGAGCAGTACTTC | CASSYGYEQYF
NA | TRBJ2-7 | NA | TRBV19 | TGTGCCAGTACCTCACCCCCCGAGCAGTACTTC | CASTSPPEQYF
TRBD1 | TRBJ2-5 | NA | TRBV5-1 | TGCGCCAGCAGCCCTACTAGGACAGGGGCGGAGACCCAGTACTTC | CASSPTRTGAETQYF
NA | TRBJ1-1 | NA | TRBV7-3 | TGTGCCAGCAGCTCGAGCAGGGACACTGAAGCTTTCTTT | CASSSSRDTEAFF
TRBD1 | TRBJ1-6 | NA | TRBV7-8 | TGTGCCAGCAGGGGACCCGGGACAGGGGCTTCACCCCTCCACTTT | CASRGPGTGASPLHF
NA | TRBJ2-5 | once | TRBV28 | TGTGCCAGCAGTTCCCTCGTCGGCCGGGTGGGAGAGACCCAGTACTTC | CASSSLVGRVGETQYF
NA | TRBJ2-1 | NA | TRBV11-3 | TGTGCCAGCAGCCCCGACTCGGGTAAGCAGTTCTTC | CASSPDSGKQFF
NA | TRBJ1-2 | NA | TRBV7-8 | TGTGCCAGCAGCTCGGCCCAGAACTATGGCTACACCTTC | CASSSAQNYGYTF
NA | TRBJ1-5 | NA | TRBV5-6 | TGTGCCAGCAGCTTACAGGGCTATAGCAATCAGCCCCAGCATTTT | CASSLQGYSNQPQHF
TRBD2 | TRBJ2-7 | NA | TRBV5-1 | TGCGCCAGCAGCTTGGCCGCATCTAGCGGACCCTCCTACGAGCAGTACTTC | CASSLAASSGPSYEQYF
NA | TRBJ1-1 | NA | TRBV7-9 | TGTGCCAGCAGCATCAGGGACACTGAAGCTTTCTTT | CASSIRDTEAFF
TRBD1 | TRBJ2-5 | NA | TRBV6-6 | TGTGCCAGCCTACAGGGGTATGGGGGCGAGCTGTACTTC | CASLQGYGGELYF
TRBD2 | TRBJ2-7 | NA | TRBV10-3 | TGTGCCATTATGACTAGCGGGAGCCTCATAACAGGGGAGCAGTACTTC | CAIMTSGSLITGEQYF
TRBD1 | TRBJ1-2 | NA | TRBV28 | TGTGCCAGCAGTGCGAGACCCTCAGGGGGCGATCGCTACACCTTC | CASSARPSGGDRYTF
TRBD1 | TRBJ2-2 | NA | TRBV11-2 | TGTGCCAGCAGCCATCGGACAGGGACCGGGGAGCTGTTTTTT | CASSHRTGTGELFF
TRBD1 | TRBJ2-2 | NA | TRBV5-1 | TGCGCCAGCAGATCCGGGACAGGGTTGTTTAACGGGGAGCTGTTTTTT | CASRSGTGLFNGELFF
NA | TRBJ1-3 | NA | TRBV27 | TGTGCCAGCGGCGACGCGGGGTCTGGAAACACCATATATTTT | CASGDAGSGNTIYF
NA | TRBJ2-5 | once | TRBV7-2 | TGTGCCAGCAGCTTTCAGGGTTCGCAAGAGACCCAGTACTTC | CASSFQGSQETQYF
NA | TRBJ1-1 | NA | TRBV27 | TGTGCCAGCAGTGCCCCCTTCGGGGACGGTAGAAACCAAGCTTTCTTT | CASSAPFGDGRNQAFF
TRBD2 | TRBJ2-7 | NA | TRBV18 | TGTGCCAGCTCGGGGGGCAGCGGGAGCTCCTACGAGCAGTACTTC | CASSGGSGSSYEQYF
NA | TRBJ1-5 | once | TRBV9 | TGTGCCAGCAGCGTTCACCAGGATAGCAATCAGCCCCAGCATTTT | CASSVHQDSNQPQHF
TRBD1 | TRBJ1-1 | NA | TRBV10-3 | TGTGCCATCAGGACAGGGATTAGTTTTGACACTGAAGCTTTCTTT | CAIRTGISFDTEAFF
NA | TRBJ2-1 | NA | TRBV7-8 | TGTGCCAGCAGCTTAGGTGGGACCAGTCCTGGGTATGAGCAGTTCTTC | CASSLGGTSPGYEQFF